This T cell receptor beta chain was sequenced during a study of memory CD4+ T cells and cytomegalovirus serostatus. Whole-study context: Of the healthy Belgian adults, eight or nine were CMV seropositive and more than 20 seronegative.

This CDR3 has 17 amino acids. The V and J ends lost 3 bases and 4 bases, in that order; junction bases with no gene match: 13. CDR1 SGHDN and CDR2 FVKESK come from the germline V gene. Per the authors' pipeline: After removing out-of-frame reads, under 2.5 million distinct TCRbeta sequences remained. Clones were sequenced by immunoSEQ multiplex PCR, and TCRdb holds only the in-frame ones, with some missing. V and J calls and clone size are those listed in that table; D and trimming were worked out from the DNA. The profile shows around 63,000 clones, 80% of them singletons. For this clone: No antigen is known for it.

Regarding the study as a whole: Of under 200 reported CMV TCRbeta sequences, 55 to 80 were found in memory CD4+ repertoires.

Single viable CD3+CD4+CD8-CD45RO+ cells were sorted as the memory CD4+ T cells. CMV serostatus came from serum IgG against pp150, pp28, p38, p52. Sequencing was done on a sample of memory CD4+ T cells from blood. The V and J genes are TRBV14 and TRBJ1-2, with 8 nucleotides matching TRBD1. This clonotype was sampled from an adult in good health and CMV-seronegative. Some clones in this sample may be carry-over from other donors' samples. CDR3 sequence: CASSQMFLGQEFYGYTF. The CDR3 DNA sequence: TGTGCCAGCAGCCAGATGTTTCTGGGACAGGAATTCTATGGCTACACCTTC.